The 5 T cell receptor beta chains in this list originate from one sample, sequenced in a study of shared clonotypes between healthy human individuals. Naive CD8 populations comprised CD45RO-negative cells positively selected for CCR7, excluding terminally differentiated effector memory CD45RA+ cells. Here immunoSEQ multiplex PCR was the method, and the copy in TCRdb shows in-frame clones only, minus some. Of about 800,000 clones in the sample, about 96% are singletons; the top ten hold about 0.25%. Sequencing was carried out using naive CD8+ T cells sorted from blood. Receptor source: a young man in good health.

The chain is built from TRBV4-3 and TRBJ2-1, with 11 nucleotides matching TRBD1. CDR1 LGHNA and CDR2 YSLEER come from the germline V gene. The CDR3 length is 17 residues. V shed 0 bases, J shed 4 bases, and the junction held 5 bases outside the gene matches. In DNA form, the CDR3 reads TGCGCCAGCAGCCAAGAATTCGGGGACAGGGGGTACAATGAGCAGTTCTTC. It yields the protein CASSQEFGDRGYNEQFF.

The V and J genes are TRBV6-4 and TRBJ2-1, with unresolved D. Germline V gives CDR1 MRHNA, CDR2 SNTAGT. The CDR3 totals 12 residues. Trimming stripped 8 bases from V and 3 bases from J, with 8 bases between. Written as DNA, the CDR3 is TGTGCCAGCTCCGACGGCTACAATGAGCAGTTCTTC. Protein sequence: CASSDGYNEQFF.

In the case of this clone: Other DNA variants within this sample encode the same CDR3. The V call is TRBV7-8, the J call TRBJ2-7, with TRBD2 as a possible D gene (6 bases). Trimming cost V 5 bases and J 2 bases, with 10 bases left between them. Germline V gene sequence: CDR1 SGHVS, CDR2 FQNEAQ. This CDR3 is built from 13 residues. The CDR3 nucleotides are TGTGCCAGCAGCCCCGCGGGGCCCTACGAGCAGTACTTC. Protein product: CASSPAGPYEQYF.

Turning to this clone: Other DNA sequences in the same sample also yield this CDR3. The chain has TRBV2 and TRBJ2-7; D is undetermined. CDR3 length: 14 residues. Germline assignment: CDR1 SNHLY and CDR2 FYNNEI. The V end was cut by 4 bases, the J end by 0 bases, with 10 bases between. CDR3 region: CASSVAGRSYEQYF. The CDR3 DNA reads TGTGCCAGCAGTGTAGCCGGGCGCTCCTACGAGCAGTACTTC.

This chain uses TRBV27 with TRBJ1-5; D unresolved. The CDR3 is 12 residues long. Between the trimmed V and J ends, which lost 6 bases and 10 bases, there was a span of 13 bases. Germline lookup yields CDR1 MNHEY and CDR2 SMNVEV (reference sequence). CDR3: CASSPPMGPQHF. For the CDR3, the DNA is TGTGCCAGCAGCCCCCCCATGGGACCCCAGCATTTT.